This T cell receptor (beta chain) is from a study of OX40 agonist ivuxolimab in advanced cancers. About the study: Dose-escalation cases comprised hepatocellular carcinoma, melanoma, renal cell or head and neck cancer.

Libraries were prepared by immunoSEQ multiplex PCR; TCRdb keeps only in-frame clonotypes and omits some of them. The data hold nearly 110,000 clones, with 80% to 95% observed a single time. The CDR3 has 15 residues. In germline, CDR1 is MRHNA, CDR2 SNTAGT. V dropped 0 bases and J dropped 6 bases, with 12 bases sitting between them. The chain couples TRBV6-4 to TRBJ2-1; D might be TRBD2 (6 bases). The material was CD4+ or CD8+ T cells sorted from blood, obtained in a trial of the OX40 agonist ivuxolimab. The receptor was isolated from an adult with an advanced solid tumor such as melanoma, head and neck, liver or kidney cancer. CDR3 protein: CASSDSDSGINEQFF. The DNA of the CDR3 is TGTGCCAGCAGTGACTCTGATAGCGGAATCAATGAGCAGTTCTTC.